A few counts support the clone carrying this T cell receptor (beta chain). Its antigen is unknown. The immunoSEQ assay was v3. Sequencing used immunoSEQ multiplex PCR; TCRdb keeps in-frame clones, though not all of them. The table shows about 50,000 clones, with around 86% occurring only once. These data come from a study of TIL therapy for anti-PD-1-resistant metastatic lung cancer. General study points: Infused TIL clonotypes partially replaced the baseline blood repertoire, then decayed over months.

The time point was: pre-treatment sample, taken before nivolumab and TIL therapy. The specimen comprised blood, sampled at baseline. The sequence was collected from a person between 25 and 79 years old with non-small cell lung cancer.

CDR3: CASSPRQGKEAFF. In DNA, the CDR3 is TGTGCCAGCAGCCCCCGACAGGGTAAAGAAGCTTTCTTT. The genes are TRBV21-1 and TRBJ1-1; no DNA check was done on the table's D call, TRBD1. TRBV21-1 is recorded as a pseudogene. CDR3 length: 13 residues.